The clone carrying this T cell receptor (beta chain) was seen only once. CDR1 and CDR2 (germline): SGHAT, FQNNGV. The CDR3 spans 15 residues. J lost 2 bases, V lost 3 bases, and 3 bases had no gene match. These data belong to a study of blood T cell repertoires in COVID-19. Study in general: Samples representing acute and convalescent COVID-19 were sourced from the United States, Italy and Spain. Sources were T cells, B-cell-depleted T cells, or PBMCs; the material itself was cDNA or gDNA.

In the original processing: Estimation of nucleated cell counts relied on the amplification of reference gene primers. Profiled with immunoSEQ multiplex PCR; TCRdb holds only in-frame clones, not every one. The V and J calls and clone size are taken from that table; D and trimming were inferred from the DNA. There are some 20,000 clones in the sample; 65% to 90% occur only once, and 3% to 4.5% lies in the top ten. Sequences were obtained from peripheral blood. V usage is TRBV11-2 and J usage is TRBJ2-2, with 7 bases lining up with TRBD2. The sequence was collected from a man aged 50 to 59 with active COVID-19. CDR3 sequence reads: CASSLGRDNTGELFF. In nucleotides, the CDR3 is TGTGCCAGCAGCTTGGGGAGGGACAACACCGGGGAGCTGTTTTTT.